This TCR beta chain was profiled in a study of T cell clonality in common variable immunodeficiency. The protocol was immunoSEQ multiplex PCR, while the TCRdb copy is restricted to in-frame clones and leaves out a portion. This set yields about 55,000 clones and no singletons; the top ten hold about 0.8%. This clone was seen repeatedly, ten times or more. Read data end 3 residues before the CDR3 end; the end is taken from the germline J gene. The ends were cut back, 7 bases at V and 5 bases at J, with 17 bases in the middle. The germline V gene has CDR1 SQVTM and CDR2 ANQGSEA. There are 13 residues in the CDR3.

Sequences were obtained from peripheral blood mononuclear cells. The sequence was collected from a person between 18 and 75 years old in good health. The chain uses TRBV29-1 and TRBJ2-5; possible D gene TRBD2, 5 bases. Here the CDR3 reads CSATMAPGETQYF. Partial CDR3 DNA: TGCAGCGCCACGATGGCCCCGGGGGAGACC.